What follows are 27 T cell receptor beta chains derived from one specimen sequenced in a study of blood T cell repertoires in COVID-19. The method was immunoSEQ multiplex PCR; TCRdb's version includes in-frame clones alone and lacks a portion of them. The sample consists of around 200,000 clones, roughly nine tenths of them appearing once. Sequenced input: peripheral blood. The source of these receptors is a man between 65 and 80 years old with active or convalescent COVID-19.

The chain combines TRBV14 with TRBJ1-4; D not resolved. Germline CDR1 reads SGHDN; CDR2 reads FVKESK. Trimming shortened V by 2 bases and J by 10 bases, and 14 bases separated the two germline ends. This CDR3 is 14 amino acids long. CDR3 amino acids: CASSQYPLFGKLFF. The CDR3 DNA reads TGTGCCAGCAGCCAATATCCGCTCTTCGGAAAACTGTTTTTT.

A single count supports this clone. The chain joins TRBV20-1 to TRBJ2-3; D possibly corresponds to TRBD2 (6 bases). This CDR3 spans 16 amino acids. The V end was cut by 3 bases, the J end by 2 bases, with 18 bases between. Germline values: CDR1 DFQATT, CDR2 SNEGSKA (reference sequence). CDR3 bases: TGCAGTGCTAGTCGAGGTGCGGGGACGTTCACAGATACGCAGTATTTT. Protein: CSASRGAGTFTDTQYF.

V and J are TRBV7-9 and TRBJ2-7; D is perhaps TRBD2 (5 bases). Germline CDR1 SEHNR, CDR2 FQNEAQ (reference sequence). Trimming shortened V by 5 bases and J by 2 bases, and 16 bases separated the two germline ends. CDR3 length: 15 amino acids. In DNA form, the CDR3 reads TGTGCCAGCAGCCCCGGGAACCATTTTCCCTACGAGCAGTACTTC. This sequence encodes CASSPGNHFPYEQYF.

The CDR3 loop is CASSPTGDGQPQHF. CDR3 bases: TGTGCCAGCAGCCCAACAGGGGACGGTCAGCCCCAGCATTTT. The chain uses TRBV28 and TRBJ1-5, with 7 positions matching TRBD1. The V gene's germline CDR1 is MDHEN and CDR2 SYDVKM. The CDR3 extends over 14 amino acids. J gave up 6 bases and V 6 bases, and 8 bases lay outside the gene matches. The full variable domain, in which reference TRBV28 and TRBJ1-5 provide the parts outside the CDR3, is DVKVTQSSRYLVKRTGEKVFLECVQDMDHENMFWYRQDPGLGLRLIYFSYDVKMKEKGDIPEGYSVSREKKERFSLILESASTNQTSMYLCASSPTGDGQPQHFGDGTRLSIL.

The chain is built from TRBV28 and TRBJ1-4, with D unresolved. V was clipped by 6 bases and J by 1 base, with 6 bases between them. The germline gives CDR1 MDHEN, CDR2 SYDVKM. This CDR3 is built from 13 residues. CDR3 in DNA: TGTGCCAGCAGCAGGTTAACTAATGAAAAACTGTTTTTT. Translating it yields CASSRLTNEKLFF.

The chain couples TRBV7-2 to TRBJ1-1, with TRBD1 matching over 8 bases. The germline gives CDR1 SGHTA, CDR2 FQGNSA. The CDR3 totals 14 residues. Losses at the gene ends were 6 bases for V and 3 bases for J; bases not matched to a gene: 6. The CDR3 reads CASSYRGGDTEAFF. The CDR3 DNA sequence: TGTGCCAGCAGTTACAGGGGGGGGGACACTGAAGCTTTCTTT. The entire variable domain, with the rest obtained from reference TRBV7-2 and TRBJ1-1, is as follows: GAGVSQSPSNKVTEKGKDVELRCDPISGHTALYWYRQSLGQGLEFLIYFQGNSAPDKSGLPSDRFSAERTGGSVSTLTIQRTQQEDSAVYLCASSYRGGDTEAFFGQGTRLTVV.

The chain has TRBV5-4 and TRBJ1-2, with TRBD1 identical over 8 bases. Looked up from germline, CDR1 is SGHNT and CDR2 is YYREEE (reference sequence). This CDR3 is built from 13 residues. V lost 6 bases and J lost 6; bases outside the gene matches: 7. The DNA for the CDR3 is TGTGCCAGCACCGAGCAACAGGGGGATGGCTACACCTTC. Protein: CASTEQQGDGYTF.

This chain connects TRBV7-2 to TRBJ1-5, with D possibly being TRBD1 (5 bases). The CDR3 length is 15 residues. Deletions cut 2 bases from V and 7 bases from J, with 15 bases between. CDR1 SGHTA and CDR2 FQGNSA come from the germline V gene. In nucleotides, the CDR3 is TGTGCCAGCAGCTTAACAGGCTTGATGGAACAGCCCCAGCATTTT. Encoded protein: CASSLTGLMEQPQHF. Complete variable domain (other parts from reference TRBV7-2 and TRBJ1-5): GAGVSQSPSNKVTEKGKDVELRCDPISGHTALYWYRQSLGQGLEFLIYFQGNSAPDKSGLPSDRFSAERTGGSVSTLTIQRTQQEDSAVYLCASSLTGLMEQPQHFGDGTRLSIL.

The chain couples TRBV7-2 to TRBJ1-2; possible D gene TRBD1, 5 bases. Looked up from germline, CDR1 is SGHTA and CDR2 is FQGNSA. V lost 4 bases, J lost 7 bases, and 10 bases lay in between. The CDR3 spans 12 residues. The CDR3: CASSWEGFGYTF. CDR3 DNA: TGTGCCAGCAGCTGGGAGGGGTTTGGCTACACCTTC.

This sequence joins TRBV5-1 and TRBJ2-7, with 12 bases that match TRBD2. CDR1 SGHRS and CDR2 YFSETQ come from the germline V gene. The trim removed 2 bases at V and 3 bases at J, leaving 3 bases unmatched. This CDR3 comprises 15 residues. This CDR3 is CASSFTSGGIYEQYF. In DNA, the CDR3 is TGCGCCAGCAGCTTTACTAGCGGGGGGATCTACGAGCAGTACTTC.

V is TRBV7-8 and J is TRBJ1-2, with D tentatively TRBD1 (6 bases). The CDR3 is made up of 13 amino acids. Trimming stripped 5 bases from V and 4 bases from J, with 11 bases between. The V gene's germline CDR1 is SGHVS and CDR2 FQNEAQ. CDR3 amino acids: CASSPRTAYGYTF. The CDR3 DNA reads TGTGCCAGCAGCCCCCGGACAGCCTATGGCTACACCTTC.

This clone was seen a single time. J is TRBJ2-3 and V is TRBV6-2 or TRBV6-3; maybe TRBD1 (5 bases). V was cut by 2 bases and J by 0 bases, with 9 bases left in between. CDR3 length: 15 residues. Germline CDR1 reads MNHEY; CDR2 reads SVGEGT. CDR3 sequence: CASSYIGASTDTQYF. CDR3 DNA sequence: TGTGCCAGCAGTTACATAGGGGCCAGCACAGATACGCAGTATTTT.

J is TRBJ1-5 and V is TRBV5-1; D remains unclear. The germline CDR1 and CDR2 sequences are SGHRS and YFSETQ. V lost 6 bases and J lost 7, with 14 bases in between. This CDR3 is built from 13 residues. For the CDR3, the DNA is TGCGCCAGCAAGGAATCAGCGGGCCAGCCCCAGCATTTT. It encodes CASKESAGQPQHF. The complete variable domain, with remaining parts taken from reference TRBV5-1 and TRBJ1-5, reads KAGVTQTPRYLIKTRGQQVTLSCSPISGHRSVSWYQQTPGQGLQFLFEYFSETQRNKGNFPGRFSGRQFSNSRSEMNVSTLELGDSALYLCASKESAGQPQHFGDGTRLSIL.

The J gene is TRBJ1-2, the V gene TRBV2; TRBD1 matches 10 bases. V shed 6 bases, J shed 4 bases, and the junction held 5 bases outside the gene matches. This CDR3 spans 14 amino acids. Germline CDR1 SNHLY, CDR2 FYNNEI. The DNA of the CDR3 is TGTGCCAGCAGGACAGGGGGCGTATCCTATGGCTACACCTTC. Amino acid sequence: CASRTGGVSYGYTF.

This clone was observed once. The chain links TRBV6-5 to TRBJ1-2; 10 bases align to TRBD1. With 10 bases clipped from V and 6 bases from J, the junction kept 5 bases outside the gene matches. The CDR3 extends over 12 amino acids. The germline gives CDR1 MNHEY, CDR2 SVGAGI. In DNA form, the CDR3 reads TGTGCCATCCTAGGGACAGGGGATGGCTACACCTTC. It is translated as CAILGTGDGYTF.

The genes are TRBV9 and TRBJ1-5, with D perhaps TRBD1 (5 bases). Trimming left V 3 bases short and J 5 bases short, with 15 bases between. This CDR3 has 15 amino acids. CDR1 is SGDLS, CDR2 YYNGEE, per germline. CDR3 coding DNA: TGTGCCAGCAGCGAAGGGGAGGCTATCGATCAGCCCCAGCATTTT. Translated: CASSEGEAIDQPQHF.

The sample holds a few counts of this clone. V usage is TRBV30 and J usage is TRBJ1-4; 7 bases map to TRBD1. This CDR3 is built from 12 residues. Per germline, CDR1 GTSNPN and CDR2 SVGIG (reference sequence). Trimming cost V 2 bases and J 7 bases; bases outside gene matches: 1. CDR3 bases: TGTGCCTGGAGTACAGGGGTTGAAAAACTGTTTTTT. Encoded protein: CAWSTGVEKLFF.

V gene TRBV7-3 combines with J gene TRBJ1-1, with 11 bases that match TRBD1. The length of the CDR3 is 16 residues. Germline assignment: CDR1 SGHTA and CDR2 FQGTGA. V was pared by 5 bases and J by 4 bases, with 9 bases of the junction left unmatched. This CDR3 is CASSPHRGQGGTEAFF. Here the CDR3 DNA reads TGTGCCAGCAGCCCCCATAGGGGACAGGGGGGCACTGAAGCTTTCTTT.

This sequence joins TRBV7-8 and TRBJ2-1; 8 bases align to TRBD1. Unmatched junction bases numbered 13, after V lost 1 base and J lost 8 bases. Germline loops: CDR1 SGHVS, CDR2 FQNEAQ. The CDR3 covers 17 residues. In nucleotides, the CDR3 is TGTGCCAGCAGCTTAGGGGCCGGAGGACAGGGAGTCCATGAGCAGTTCTTC. Translating gives CASSLGAGGQGVHEQFF.

The chain joins TRBV5-5 to TRBJ2-7, with 9 bases aligning to TRBD2. The CDR3 has 14 residues. CDR1 is SGHKS, CDR2 YYEKEE, per germline (reference sequence). V shed 3 bases, J shed 11 bases, and the junction held 12 bases outside the gene matches. DNA for the CDR3: TGTGCCAGCAGCTCGACCGGGACTAGCACTTCGGAGTACTTC. This encodes CASSSTGTSTSEYF.

This chain uses TRBV3-1 (or the pseudogene TRBV3-2) with TRBJ1-1, with 9 bases matching TRBD1. The germline gives CDR1 LGHDT, CDR2 YNNKEL (reference sequence). Germline trimming cut 0 bases from V and 11 bases from J; bases unmatched to any gene: 7. The CDR3 runs 14 residues. In DNA, the CDR3 is TGTGCCAGCAGCCAAGATTGGGGGACAGGGTATGCTTTCTTT. It specifies CASSQDWGTGYAFF.

This sequence joins TRBV5-1 and TRBJ2-7; 8 nucleotides line up with TRBD1. This CDR3 is built from 15 residues. With V trimmed by 7 bases and J by 5 bases, 14 bases remained unmatched. CDR1 is SGHRS, CDR2 YFSETQ, per germline. CDR3 nucleotide sequence: TGCGCCAGCCGTCTCACCCCCGCAGGGGGCGACGAGCAGTACTTC. This encodes CASRLTPAGGDEQYF.

The genes are TRBV19 and TRBJ1-5, with a possible D match to TRBD1 (5 bases). Germline CDR1 is LNHDA and CDR2 is SQIVND (reference sequence). The CDR3 spans 16 residues. The V and J ends lost 5 bases and 2 bases respectively, with 16 bases between them. CDR3 amino acids: CASSGGTIAGNQPQHF. The DNA for the CDR3 is TGTGCCAGTAGTGGGGGGACTATAGCAGGCAATCAGCCCCAGCATTTT.

The chain links TRBV5-1 to TRBJ2-5, with TRBD2 as a possible D gene (6 bases). Germline loops: CDR1 SGHRS, CDR2 YFSETQ. The CDR3 totals 17 residues. V lost 1 base and J 5 bases, leaving 21 bases between the germline ends. CDR3 loop: CASSLTAVTSSLETQYF. The CDR3 DNA is TGCGCCAGCAGCTTGACCGCGGTGACTAGTTCGCTTGAGACCCAGTACTTC.

This CDR3 reads CASRGTGSYEQYF. In DNA, the CDR3 is TGTGCCAGCAGGGGGACAGGCTCCTACGAGCAGTACTTC. The chain carries TRBV6-5 and TRBJ2-7, with 8 bases fitting TRBD1. Losses at the gene ends were 6 bases for V and 0 bases for J; bases not matched to a gene: 1. Germline V gene data show CDR1 as MNHEY and CDR2 as SVGAGI. The CDR3 has 13 residues.

CDR3 region: CASSLLAETEAFF. The CDR3 DNA is TGTGCCAGCAGCCTACTAGCGGAGACTGAAGCTTTCTTT. The J gene is TRBJ1-1, the V gene TRBV11-2; D is ambiguous. Germline V lookup: CDR1 SGHAT, CDR2 FQNNGV. This CDR3 region has 13 residues. The V gene lost 5 bases and the J gene lost 5 bases, with 12 bases spanning the gap.

The rearrangement joins TRBV30 to TRBJ2-7, with D possibly matching TRBD2 (6 bases). V lost 2 bases, J lost 1 base, and 12 bases lay in between. Per the germline V gene, CDR1 is GTSNPN and CDR2 is SVGIG (reference sequence). CDR3 length: 14 amino acids. The CDR3 nucleotides are TGTGCCTGGAGTAAAGGAGGGGTTTCCTACGAGCAGTACTTC. It is translated as CAWSKGGVSYEQYF.